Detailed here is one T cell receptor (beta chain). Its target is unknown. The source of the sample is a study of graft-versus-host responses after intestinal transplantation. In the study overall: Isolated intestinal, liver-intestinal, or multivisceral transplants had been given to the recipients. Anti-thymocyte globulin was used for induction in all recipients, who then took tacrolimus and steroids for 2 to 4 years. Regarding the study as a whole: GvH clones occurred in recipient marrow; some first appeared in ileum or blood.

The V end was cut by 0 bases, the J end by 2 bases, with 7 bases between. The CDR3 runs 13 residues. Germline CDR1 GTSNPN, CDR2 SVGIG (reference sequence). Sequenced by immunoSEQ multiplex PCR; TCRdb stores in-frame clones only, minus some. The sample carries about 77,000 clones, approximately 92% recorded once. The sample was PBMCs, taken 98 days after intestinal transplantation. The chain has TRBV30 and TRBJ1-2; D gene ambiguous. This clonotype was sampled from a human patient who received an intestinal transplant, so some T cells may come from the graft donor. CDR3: CAWSVRRNYGYTF. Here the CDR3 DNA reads TGTGCCTGGAGTGTAAGGCGGAACTATGGCTACACCTTC.